These T cell receptor beta chains were read from a single sample in a study of Ad26.COV2.S vaccination and SARS-CoV-2 variants. TCRdb's copy holds only in-frame clones and misses some; the assay was immunoSEQ multiplex PCR. Counted here are about 480,000 clones, approximately 90% occurring once; the ten biggest clones make up 13%. This specimen consisted of peripheral blood, obtained in a trial of Ad26.COV2.S vaccine versus placebo. These receptors all come from a person between 18 and 65 years old who received the Ad26.COV2.S COVID-19 vaccine or a placebo. The CDR3 runs from the conserved cysteine through the conserved F or W. The D gene is left open where the match is weak. Clone sizes are given selectively: once, few, many, or a class where the clone is expanded.

D gene: NA; V gene: TRBV7-3; clone size: NA; J gene: TRBJ1-1; CDR3 protein: CASSFEMNTEAFF; CDR3 DNA: TGTGCCAGCAGCTTCGAGATGAACACTGAAGCTTTCTTT
D gene: NA; V gene: TRBV6-5; clone size: NA; J gene: TRBJ1-5; CDR3 protein: CASMLGLGQPQHF; CDR3 DNA: TGTGCCAGCATGCTGGGTTTGGGTCAGCCCCAGCATTTT
D gene: NA; V gene: TRBV7-2; clone size: once; J gene: TRBJ1-1; CDR3 protein: CASSYRVRGTEAFF; CDR3 DNA: TGTGCCAGCAGCTACAGGGTCAGGGGCACTGAAGCTTTCTTT
D gene: NA; V gene: TRBV19; clone size: few; J gene: TRBJ1-5; CDR3 protein: CASTVANGYQPQHF; CDR3 DNA: TGTGCCTCAACAGTGGCGAACGGGTATCAGCCCCAGCATTTT
D gene: NA; V gene: TRBV5-6; clone size: NA; J gene: TRBJ2-3; CDR3 protein: CASSAETSRAGVTQYF; CDR3 DNA: TGTGCCAGCAGCGCCGAAACTAGCAGAGCAGGTGTTACGCAGTATTTT
D gene: NA; V gene: TRBV23-1; clone size: NA; J gene: TRBJ1-5; CDR3 protein: CASAGGSNQPQHF; CDR3 DNA: TGCGCCAGCGCTGGGGGTAGCAATCAGCCCCAGCATTTT
D gene: NA; V gene: TRBV18; clone size: NA; J gene: TRBJ2-6; CDR3 protein: CASSLITSSVVAPGANVLTF; CDR3 DNA: TGTGCCAGCTCACTCATCACCTCCTCCGTTGTTGCACCCGGGGCCAACGTCCTGACTTTC
D gene: NA; V gene: TRBV4-2; clone size: NA; J gene: TRBJ2-3; CDR3 protein: CASSQEVVTDTQYF; CDR3 DNA: TGTGCCAGCAGCCAAGAGGTAGTAACAGATACGCAGTATTTT
D gene: NA; V gene: TRBV3-1/TRBV3-2; clone size: NA; J gene: TRBJ2-1; CDR3 protein: CASSPTRRGVSFF; CDR3 DNA: TGTGCCAGCAGCCCTACCCGGAGGGGGGTATCGTTCTTC
D gene: TRBD1; V gene: TRBV11-2; clone size: NA; J gene: TRBJ2-5; CDR3 protein: CASSLRPGTAQKTQYF; CDR3 DNA: TGTGCCAGCAGCTTACGTCCCGGGACAGCCCAGAAGACCCAGTACTTC
D gene: NA; V gene: TRBV5-1; clone size: NA; J gene: TRBJ1-2; CDR3 protein: CASSLGGLTNYGYTF; CDR3 DNA: TGCGCCAGCAGCCTTGGGGGACTCACTAACTATGGCTACACCTTC
D gene: NA; V gene: TRBV21-1; clone size: NA; J gene: TRBJ2-4; CDR3 protein: CASSKRKAQGLAGGELAKNIQYF; CDR3 DNA: TGTGCCAGCAGCAAACGGAAAGCCCAGGGACTAGCGGGAGGGGAACTAGCCAAAAACATTCAGTACTTC
D gene: TRBD1; V gene: TRBV6-2/TRBV6-3; clone size: once; J gene: TRBJ1-2; CDR3 protein: CASSYSGAGQGDGYGYTF; CDR3 DNA: TGTGCCAGCAGTTACTCGGGAGCGGGACAGGGAGACGGCTATGGCTACACCTTC
D gene: NA; V gene: TRBV10-3; clone size: NA; J gene: TRBJ2-5; CDR3 protein: CAIRGTDQETQYF; CDR3 DNA: TGTGCCATCAGAGGGACGGACCAAGAGACCCAGTACTTC
D gene: TRBD1; V gene: TRBV7-2; clone size: NA; J gene: TRBJ1-2; CDR3 protein: CASSPTGSYGYTF; CDR3 DNA: TGTGCCAGCAGCCCGACAGGGAGCTATGGCTACACCTTC
D gene: NA; V gene: TRBV7-3; clone size: NA; J gene: TRBJ2-1; CDR3 protein: CASSLKARGTSYNEQFF; CDR3 DNA: TGTGCCAGCAGCTTAAAAGCCAGGGGAACCTCCTACAATGAGCAGTTCTTC
D gene: NA; V gene: TRBV29-1; clone size: NA; J gene: TRBJ1-2; CDR3 protein: CSAGRTVFGSGYTF; CDR3 DNA: TGCAGCGCCGGAAGGACTGTTTTTGGATCCGGCTACACCTTC
D gene: NA; V gene: TRBV30; clone size: NA; J gene: TRBJ1-6; CDR3 protein: CAWRPEGVTYNSPLHF; CDR3 DNA: TGTGCCTGGCGCCCAGAGGGGGTAACCTATAATTCACCCCTCCACTTT
D gene: NA; V gene: TRBV10-3; clone size: once; J gene: TRBJ2-7; CDR3 protein: CAISMQGAGGGEQYF; CDR3 DNA: TGTGCCATCAGTATGCAGGGAGCCGGGGGCGGCGAGCAGTACTTC
D gene: TRBD1; V gene: TRBV7-2; clone size: NA; J gene: TRBJ1-5; CDR3 protein: CASSTGTGSHQPQHF; CDR3 DNA: TGTGCCAGCAGTACCGGGACAGGGTCCCATCAGCCCCAGCATTTT
D gene: TRBD2; V gene: TRBV4-2; clone size: NA; J gene: TRBJ2-3; CDR3 protein: CASSQDRGTSGSGYTDTQYF; CDR3 DNA: TGTGCCAGCAGCCAAGATAGGGGGACTAGCGGGAGTGGGTACACAGATACGCAGTATTTT
D gene: NA; V gene: TRBV19; clone size: once; J gene: TRBJ1-5; CDR3 protein: CASTPEDRPNQPQHF; CDR3 DNA: TGTGCCAGTACCCCCGAGGACAGACCCAATCAGCCCCAGCATTTT
D gene: NA; V gene: TRBV4-1; clone size: NA; J gene: TRBJ1-2; CDR3 protein: CASSHVPRPGTYDGYTF; CDR3 DNA: TGCGCCAGCAGCCATGTTCCGAGACCAGGGACATATGATGGCTACACCTTC
D gene: TRBD1; V gene: TRBV19; clone size: NA; J gene: TRBJ1-1; CDR3 protein: CASSIDAGGRPGDTEAFF; CDR3 DNA: TGTGCCAGTAGTATAGATGCAGGGGGTCGCCCCGGGGACACTGAAGCTTTCTTT
D gene: NA; V gene: TRBV5-5; clone size: NA; J gene: TRBJ2-3; CDR3 protein: CASSQGGGGPVDTQYF; CDR3 DNA: TGTGCCAGCAGCCAAGGCGGCGGGGGCCCCGTGGATACGCAGTATTTT
D gene: NA; V gene: TRBV27; clone size: NA; J gene: TRBJ2-7; CDR3 protein: CASSSSKGPYEQYF; CDR3 DNA: TGTGCCAGCAGTTCCTCGAAGGGCCCCTACGAGCAGTACTTC
D gene: NA; V gene: TRBV28; clone size: NA; J gene: TRBJ2-7; CDR3 protein: CASSLAPQAFYEQYF; CDR3 DNA: TGTGCCAGCAGTTTAGCTCCCCAGGCCTTCTACGAGCAGTACTTC